The 18 T cell receptor beta chains listed next were all sequenced from one sample in a study of blood T cell repertoires in COVID-19. Data came from immunoSEQ multiplex PCR; TCRdb stores just in-frame clones and leaves some out. Of fewer than 45,000 clones in the sample, 88% were seen once. The source material was peripheral blood. The receptors stem from a woman between 35 and 50 years old with acute or convalescent COVID-19.

Concerning this clone: One end of the junction is discordant with germline, which a read error may explain. This chain links TRBV19 with TRBJ2-5, with 7 bases lining up with TRBD1. CDR1 and CDR2 (germline): LNHDA, SQIVND (reference sequence). The CDR3 is 16 residues long. The CDR3 DNA is TGTGCCAGTCGTATGGGGACAGATTCGTACCAAGAGACCCAGTACTTC. It translates to CASRMGTDSYQETQYF. The variable domain in full, completed from reference TRBV19 and TRBJ2-5, reads DGGITQSPKYLFRKEGQNVTLSCEQNLNHDAMYWYRQDPGQGLRLIYYSQIVNDFQKGDIAEGYSVSREKKESFPLTVTSAQKNPTAFYLCASRMGTDSYQETQYFGPGTRLLVL.

The rearrangement uses TRBV3-1 (or the pseudogene TRBV3-2) and TRBJ2-1, with 11 positions matching TRBD2. Unmatched junction bases numbered 5, after V lost 4 bases and J lost 9 bases. The CDR3 is 14 amino acids. CDR1 LGHDT and CDR2 YNNKEL come from the germline V gene (reference sequence). The DNA of the CDR3 is TGTGCCAGCAGCCGGACTAGCGGGTCAAGTGAGCAGTTCTTC. It yields the protein CASSRTSGSSEQFF.

This clone was counted once. The chain couples TRBV7-9 to TRBJ2-7, with 7 bases matching TRBD1. The V and J ends lost 5 bases and 6 bases, in that order; junction bases with no gene match: 13. This CDR3 region has 15 residues. The germline V gene encodes CDR1 SEHNR and CDR2 FQNEAQ (reference sequence). For the CDR3, the DNA is TGTGCCAGCAGCCTCCGGGACAGTCTATTCGGCGAGCAGTACTTC. Protein: CASSLRDSLFGEQYF. Together with reference TRBV7-9 and TRBJ2-7, the CDR3 gives the full variable domain: DTGVSQNPRHKITKRGQNVTFRCDPISEHNRLYWYRQTLGQGPEFLTYFQNEAQLEKSRLLSDRFSAERPKGSFSTLEIQRTEQGDSAMYLCASSLRDSLFGEQYFGPGTRLTVT.

CDR3 in amino acids: CASSLQTTGLTEAFF. CDR3 in DNA: TGTGCCAGCAGCTTACAAACTACAGGGCTTACTGAAGCTTTCTTT. V is TRBV7-3 and J is TRBJ1-1; the D gene is possibly TRBD1 (6 bases). This CDR3 has 15 amino acids. With 2 bases removed from V and 5 bases from J, the gap between germline ends came to 15 bases. CDR1 SGHTA and CDR2 FQGTGA come from the germline V gene.

The CDR3 reads CASSWRASGTDTQYF. The CDR3 region has the DNA TGTGCCAGCAGTTGGAGGGCTAGCGGGACGGATACGCAGTATTTT. The chain carries TRBV27 and TRBJ2-3; 9 bases are a match to TRBD2. V lost 4 bases, J lost 6 bases, and 8 bases stayed unmatched. CDR1 is MNHEY and CDR2 is SMNVEV in the germline V gene (reference sequence). The CDR3 is 15 amino acids.

CDR3 coding DNA: TGTGCCAGTAGTATTTCGTCCGCGGGTGTGGATTCACCCCTCCACTTT. As protein: CASSISSAGVDSPLHF. The chain employs TRBV19 and TRBJ1-6, with D unresolved. The CDR3 covers 16 residues. Germline V gene lookup returns CDR1 LNHDA and CDR2 SQIVND (reference sequence). Trimming shortened V by 3 bases and J by 8 bases, and 17 bases separated the two germline ends. Complete variable domain (other parts from reference TRBV19 and TRBJ1-6): DGGITQSPKYLFRKEGQNVTLSCEQNLNHDAMYWYRQDPGQGLRLIYYSQIVNDFQKGDIAEGYSVSREKKESFPLTVTSAQKNPTAFYLCASSISSAGVDSPLHFGNGTRLTVT.

The chain links TRBV27 to TRBJ2-7, with D possibly TRBD2 on 6 matching bases. Germline V gene lookup returns CDR1 MNHEY and CDR2 SMNVEV (reference sequence). The V gene lost 5 bases and the J gene lost 7 bases, with 21 bases spanning the gap. CDR3 length: 15 residues. The CDR3, as DNA: TGTGCCAGCAGTATCCGGGACTCCCGCGGTTGGGAGCAGTACTTC. Translation: CASSIRDSRGWEQYF.

This sequence joins TRBV9 and TRBJ2-1; 8 bases are a match to TRBD2. This CDR3 comprises 14 residues. Trimming took 3 bases from V and 6 from J; bases not matched to a gene: 5. Germline loops: CDR1 SGDLS, CDR2 YYNGEE. The CDR3 DNA sequence: TGTGCCAGCAGCGCGGGACTAGAAGTCAATGAGCAGTTCTTC. This translates into CASSAGLEVNEQFF.

The genes are TRBV6-6 and TRBJ1-2; D ambiguous. Germline assignment: CDR1 MNHNY and CDR2 SVGAGI (reference sequence). The CDR3 is 14 amino acids. V was trimmed by 0 bases and J by 2 bases, leaving 7 bases between them. The CDR3 bases are TGTGCCAGCAGTTACTCAGTCGGGAACTATGGCTACACCTTC. It encodes CASSYSVGNYGYTF.

With regard to this clone: This sample also contains other DNA sequences that code for the same CDR3. V and J are TRBV30 and TRBJ1-6; D not resolved. V lost 5 bases and J lost 10, with 12 bases in between. Looked up from germline, CDR1 is GTSNPN and CDR2 is SVGIG (reference sequence). The CDR3 spans 12 residues. The CDR3 protein is CAWSPGNSPLHF. CDR3 coding DNA: TGTGCCTGGTCTCCGGGGAACTCACCCCTCCACTTT.

This sequence joins TRBV28 and TRBJ2-1; D might be TRBD1 (6 bases). V lost 5 bases and J 2 bases, leaving 13 bases between the germline ends. The length of the CDR3 is 15 residues. Looked up from germline, CDR1 is MDHEN and CDR2 is SYDVKM. The CDR3 region has the DNA TGTGCCAGCAGTATTACCGGGACAACCTACAATGAGCAGTTCTTC. Its translation: CASSITGTTYNEQFF.

The V gene is TRBV18, the J gene TRBJ2-7; TRBD1 matches 9 bases. Germline loops: CDR1 KGHSH, CDR2 LQKENI. CDR3 length equals 16 residues. The V gene end was trimmed by 3 bases and the J gene end by 2 bases; junction bases not matched to a gene: 8. The CDR3 nucleotides read TGTGCCAGCTCACCGAAATCGGGACAGGGAACCTACGAGCAGTACTTC. Translation gives CASSPKSGQGTYEQYF.

The chain carries TRBV7-9 and TRBJ1-1; a weak D match, TRBD1 (6 bases). In germline, CDR1 is SEHNR, CDR2 FQNEAQ (reference sequence). This CDR3 spans 18 amino acids. Trimming took 4 bases from V and 11 from J, leaving 32 bases between them. The CDR3 protein is CASSSPLVSGQSFPGAFF. The CDR3 region has the DNA TGTGCCAGCAGCTCCCCGTTGGTTTCCGGACAGTCATTCCCGGGGGCTTTCTTT.

This chain connects TRBV29-1 to TRBJ2-2, with a possible D match to TRBD2 (6 bases). This CDR3 comprises 13 residues. Germline V CDR1 and CDR2: SQVTM, ANQGSEA. V dropped 4 bases and J dropped 4 bases, with 10 bases sitting between them. In DNA form, the CDR3 reads TGCAGCGTTGGGACTATACTCACCGGGGAGCTGTTTTTT. Residues: CSVGTILTGELFF.

The gene calls are TRBV25-1 and TRBJ1-2; 8 bases fit TRBD1. The CDR3 length is 14 residues. V was pared by 4 bases and J by 5 bases, with 6 bases of the junction left unmatched. The germline V gene has CDR1 MGHDK and CDR2 SYGVNS. As DNA, the CDR3 is TGTGCCAGCAGTGCCGGGGACAGGAGGTATGGCTACACCTTC. This encodes CASSAGDRRYGYTF.

The chain links TRBV11-2 to TRBJ1-6; the D is unclear. From germline, CDR1 is SGHAT and CDR2 FQNNGV. Trimming removed 1 base from V and 4 bases from J, with 14 bases in between. The CDR3 is 17 residues long. CDR3 bases: TGTGCCAGCAGCTTAGCCACAGTACCTACGTATAATTCACCCCTCCACTTT. Amino acid sequence: CASSLATVPTYNSPLHF. Combining the CDR3 with reference TRBV11-2 and TRBJ1-6 gives the whole variable domain EAGVAQSPRYKIIEKRQSVAFWCNPISGHATLYWYQQILGQGPKLLIQFQNNGVVDDSQLPKDRFSAERLKGVDSTLKIQPAKLEDSAVYLCASSLATVPTYNSPLHFGNGTRLTVT.

This clone came up a few times. This chain uses TRBV27 with TRBJ2-3; 12 positions match TRBD2. With V trimmed by 6 bases and J by 2 bases, 3 bases remained unmatched. The CDR3 spans 15 residues. Germline V CDR1 and CDR2: MNHEY, SMNVEV (reference sequence). This CDR3 reads CASRGLAGSTDTQYF. CDR3 sequence (DNA): TGTGCCAGCAGAGGACTAGCGGGATCCACAGATACGCAGTATTTT.

This sequence joins TRBV5-1 and TRBJ2-7, with 7 positions matching TRBD2. Germline loops: CDR1 SGHRS, CDR2 YFSETQ. This CDR3 comprises 11 residues. The trim removed 1 base at V and 9 bases at J, leaving 1 base unmatched. CDR3 nucleotides: TGCGCCAGCAGCTTGACGGGGGGGCAGTACTTC. Residues: CASSLTGGQYF.